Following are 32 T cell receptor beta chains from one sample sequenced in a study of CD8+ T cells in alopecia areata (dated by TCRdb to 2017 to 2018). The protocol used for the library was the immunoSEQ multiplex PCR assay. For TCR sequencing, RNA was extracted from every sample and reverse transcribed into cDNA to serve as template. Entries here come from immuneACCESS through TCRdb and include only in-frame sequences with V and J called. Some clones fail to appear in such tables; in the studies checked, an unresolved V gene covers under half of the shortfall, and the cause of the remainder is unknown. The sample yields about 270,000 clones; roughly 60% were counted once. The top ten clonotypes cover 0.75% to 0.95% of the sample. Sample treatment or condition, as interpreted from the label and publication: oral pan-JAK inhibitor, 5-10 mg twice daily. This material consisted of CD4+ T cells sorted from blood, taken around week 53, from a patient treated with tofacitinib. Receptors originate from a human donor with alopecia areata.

The CDR3 coding sequence is TGTGCCTGGCAGCCGGGACACCTAATCCTCTCAAGCTCTGGGGCCAACGTCCTGACTTTC. This sequence encodes CAWQPGHLILSSSGANVLTF. The V call is TRBV30, the J call TRBJ2-6, with D possibly TRBD1 on 6 matching bases. This CDR3 is 20 amino acids long. The germline CDR1 and CDR2 sequences are GTSNPN and SVGIG (reference sequence). The ends were cut back, 5 bases at V and 0 bases at J, with 26 bases in the middle.

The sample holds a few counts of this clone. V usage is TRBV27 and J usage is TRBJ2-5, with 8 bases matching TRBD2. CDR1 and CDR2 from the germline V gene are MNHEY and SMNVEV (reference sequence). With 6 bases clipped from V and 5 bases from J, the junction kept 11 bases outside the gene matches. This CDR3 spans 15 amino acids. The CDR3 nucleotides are TGTGCCAGCAGCTTGGAATGGGGCGGGGGGGAGACCCAGTACTTC. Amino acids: CASSLEWGGGETQYF.

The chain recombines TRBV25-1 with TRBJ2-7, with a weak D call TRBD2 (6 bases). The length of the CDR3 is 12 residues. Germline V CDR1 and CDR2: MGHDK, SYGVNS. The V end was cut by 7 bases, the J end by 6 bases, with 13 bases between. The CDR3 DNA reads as TGTGCCAGCATGTGGGGGGTCAGCGAGCAGTACTTC. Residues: CASMWGVSEQYF.

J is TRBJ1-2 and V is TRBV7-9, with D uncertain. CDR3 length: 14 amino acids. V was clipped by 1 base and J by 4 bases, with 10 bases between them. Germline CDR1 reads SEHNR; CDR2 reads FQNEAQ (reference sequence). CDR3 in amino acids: CASSLGAGGYGYTF. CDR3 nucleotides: TGTGCCAGCAGCTTAGGGGCGGGCGGCTATGGCTACACCTTC.

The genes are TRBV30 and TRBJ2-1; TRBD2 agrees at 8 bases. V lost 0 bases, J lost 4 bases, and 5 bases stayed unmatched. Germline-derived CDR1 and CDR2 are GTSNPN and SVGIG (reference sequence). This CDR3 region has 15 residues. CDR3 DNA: TGTGCCTGGAGTGTCGTAGCGGGGTCTTACAATGAGCAGTTCTTC. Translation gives CAWSVVAGSYNEQFF.

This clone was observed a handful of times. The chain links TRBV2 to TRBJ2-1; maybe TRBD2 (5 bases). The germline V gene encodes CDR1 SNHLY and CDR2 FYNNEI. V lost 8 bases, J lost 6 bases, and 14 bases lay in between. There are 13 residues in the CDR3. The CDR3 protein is CASGGSPVNEQFF. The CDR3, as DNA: TGTGCCAGCGGAGGCAGCCCGGTCAATGAGCAGTTCTTC.

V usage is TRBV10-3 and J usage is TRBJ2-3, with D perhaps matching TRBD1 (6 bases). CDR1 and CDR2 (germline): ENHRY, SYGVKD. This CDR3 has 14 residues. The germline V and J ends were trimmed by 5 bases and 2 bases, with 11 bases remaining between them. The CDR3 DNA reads TGTGCCATCAGTACTGACAGGTACACAGATACGCAGTATTTT. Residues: CAISTDRYTDTQYF.

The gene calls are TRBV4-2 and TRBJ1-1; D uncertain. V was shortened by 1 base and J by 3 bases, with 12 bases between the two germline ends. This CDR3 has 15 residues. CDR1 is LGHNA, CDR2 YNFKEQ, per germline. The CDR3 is CASSQGVMLHTEAFF. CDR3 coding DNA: TGTGCCAGCAGCCAAGGAGTCATGCTGCACACTGAAGCTTTCTTT.

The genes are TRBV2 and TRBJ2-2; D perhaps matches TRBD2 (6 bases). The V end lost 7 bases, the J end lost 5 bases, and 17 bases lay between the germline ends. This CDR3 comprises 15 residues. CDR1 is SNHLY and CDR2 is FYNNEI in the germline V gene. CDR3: CASKGGVGKTGELFF. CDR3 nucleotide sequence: TGTGCCAGCAAAGGAGGGGTCGGAAAGACCGGGGAGCTGTTTTTT.

CDR3 protein: CASSFQGARTDTQYF. Written as DNA, the CDR3 is TGCGCCAGCAGCTTTCAGGGGGCCCGGACAGATACGCAGTATTTT. The chain couples TRBV5-1 to TRBJ2-3; the match to TRBD1 covers 8 bases. Trimming took 2 bases from V and 3 from J; bases not matched to a gene: 5. Germline values: CDR1 SGHRS, CDR2 YFSETQ. The CDR3 totals 15 residues.

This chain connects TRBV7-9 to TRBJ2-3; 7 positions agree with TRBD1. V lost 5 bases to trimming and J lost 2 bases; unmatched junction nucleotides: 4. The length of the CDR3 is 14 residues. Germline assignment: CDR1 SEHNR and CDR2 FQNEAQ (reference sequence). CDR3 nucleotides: TGTGCCAGCAGCGCCGGGACAGCCACAGATACGCAGTATTTT. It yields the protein CASSAGTATDTQYF.

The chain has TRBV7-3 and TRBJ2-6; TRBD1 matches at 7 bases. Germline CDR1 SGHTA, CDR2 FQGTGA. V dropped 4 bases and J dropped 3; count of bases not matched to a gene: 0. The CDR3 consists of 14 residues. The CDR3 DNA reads TGTGCCAGCAGCTCAGGGGGTGGGGCCAACGTCCTGACTTTC. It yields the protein CASSSGGGANVLTF.

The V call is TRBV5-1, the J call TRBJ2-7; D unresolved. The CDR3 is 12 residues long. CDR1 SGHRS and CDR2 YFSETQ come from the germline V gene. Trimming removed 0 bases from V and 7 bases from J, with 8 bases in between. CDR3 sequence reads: CASSLEFGEQYF. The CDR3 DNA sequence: TGCGCCAGCAGCTTGGAATTTGGAGAGCAGTACTTC.

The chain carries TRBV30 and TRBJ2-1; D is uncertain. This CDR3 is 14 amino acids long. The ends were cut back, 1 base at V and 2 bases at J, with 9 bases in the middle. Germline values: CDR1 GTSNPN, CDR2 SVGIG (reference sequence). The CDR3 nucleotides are TGTGCCTGGAGTGGGCTACCCCCCTACAATGAGCAGTTCTTC. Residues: CAWSGLPPYNEQFF.

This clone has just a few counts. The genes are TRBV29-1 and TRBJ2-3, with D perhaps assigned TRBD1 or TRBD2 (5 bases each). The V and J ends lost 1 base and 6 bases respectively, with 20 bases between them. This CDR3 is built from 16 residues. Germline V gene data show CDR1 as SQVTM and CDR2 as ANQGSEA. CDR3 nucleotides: TGCAGCGTTGAAGGGGCTACAGGCGGGTTCCGCGATACGCAGTATTTT. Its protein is CSVEGATGGFRDTQYF.

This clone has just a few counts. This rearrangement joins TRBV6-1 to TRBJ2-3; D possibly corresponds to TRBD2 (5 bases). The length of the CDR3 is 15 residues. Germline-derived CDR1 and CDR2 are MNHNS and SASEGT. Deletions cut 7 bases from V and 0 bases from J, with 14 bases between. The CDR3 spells CASIPDFSSTDTQYF. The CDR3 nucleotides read TGTGCCAGCATTCCGGACTTCTCTAGCACAGATACGCAGTATTTT.

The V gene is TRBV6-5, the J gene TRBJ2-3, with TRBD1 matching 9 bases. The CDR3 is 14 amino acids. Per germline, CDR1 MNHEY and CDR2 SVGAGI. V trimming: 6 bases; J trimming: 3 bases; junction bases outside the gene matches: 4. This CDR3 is CASSPGQGTDTQYF. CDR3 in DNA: TGTGCCAGCAGCCCGGGACAGGGAACAGATACGCAGTATTTT.

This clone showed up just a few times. The CDR3 DNA reads as TGCGCCAGCAGCCTCCGACTAGCGGGTACACAAGAGACCCAGTACTTC. Its protein is CASSLRLAGTQETQYF. The chain uses TRBV5-1 and TRBJ2-5, with 10 positions matching TRBD2. Germline-derived CDR1 and CDR2 are SGHRS and YFSETQ. The CDR3 length is 16 residues. Germline trimming cut 4 bases from V and 2 bases from J; bases unmatched to any gene: 8.

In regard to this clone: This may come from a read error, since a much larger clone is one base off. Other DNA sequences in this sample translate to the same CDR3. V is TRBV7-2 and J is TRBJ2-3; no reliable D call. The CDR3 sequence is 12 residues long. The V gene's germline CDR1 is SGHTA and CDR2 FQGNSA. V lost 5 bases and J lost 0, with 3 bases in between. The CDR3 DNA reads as TGTGCCAGCAGCACGAGCACAGATACGCAGTATTTT. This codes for CASSTSTDTQYF.

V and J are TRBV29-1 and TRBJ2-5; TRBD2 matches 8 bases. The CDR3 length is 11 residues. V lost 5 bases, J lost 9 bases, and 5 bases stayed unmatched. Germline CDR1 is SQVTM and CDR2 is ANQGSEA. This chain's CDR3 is CSVRGAGAQYF. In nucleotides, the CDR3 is TGCAGCGTTCGGGGAGCGGGGGCCCAGTACTTC.

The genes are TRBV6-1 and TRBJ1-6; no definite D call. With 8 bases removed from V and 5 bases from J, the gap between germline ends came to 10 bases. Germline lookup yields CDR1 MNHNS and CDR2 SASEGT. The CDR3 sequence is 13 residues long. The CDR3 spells CASGIGNNSPLHF. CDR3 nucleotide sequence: TGTGCCAGCGGAATAGGGAATAATTCACCCCTCCACTTT.

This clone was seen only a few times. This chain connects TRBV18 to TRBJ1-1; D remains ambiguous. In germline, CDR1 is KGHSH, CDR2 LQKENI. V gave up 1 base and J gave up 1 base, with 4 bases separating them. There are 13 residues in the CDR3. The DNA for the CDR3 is TGTGCCAGCTCACCACGCAAGAACACTGAAGCTTTCTTT. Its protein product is CASSPRKNTEAFF.

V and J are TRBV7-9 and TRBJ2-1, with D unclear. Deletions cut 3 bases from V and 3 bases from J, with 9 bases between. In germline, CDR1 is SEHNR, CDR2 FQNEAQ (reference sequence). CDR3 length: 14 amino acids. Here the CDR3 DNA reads TGTGCCAGCAGCTTCGGTCTAGACTACAATGAGCAGTTCTTC. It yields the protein CASSFGLDYNEQFF.

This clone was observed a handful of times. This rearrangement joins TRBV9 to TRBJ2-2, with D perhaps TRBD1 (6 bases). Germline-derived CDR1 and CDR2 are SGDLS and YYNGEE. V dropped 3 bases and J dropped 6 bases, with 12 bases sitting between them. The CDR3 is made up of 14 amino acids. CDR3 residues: CASSARTVPGELFF. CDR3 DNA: TGTGCCAGCAGCGCCCGGACAGTCCCCGGGGAGCTGTTTTTT.

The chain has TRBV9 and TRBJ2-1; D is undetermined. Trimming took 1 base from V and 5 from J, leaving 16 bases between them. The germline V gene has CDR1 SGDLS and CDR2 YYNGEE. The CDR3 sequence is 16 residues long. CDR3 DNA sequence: TGTGCCAGCAGCGTATTCTCCGGGTGGTCCAACAATGAGCAGTTCTTC. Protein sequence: CASSVFSGWSNNEQFF.

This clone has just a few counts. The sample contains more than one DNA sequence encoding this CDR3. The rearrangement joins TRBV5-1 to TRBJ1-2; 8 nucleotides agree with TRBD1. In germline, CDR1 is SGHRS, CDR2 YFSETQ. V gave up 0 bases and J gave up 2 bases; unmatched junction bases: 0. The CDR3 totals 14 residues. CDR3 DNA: TGCGCCAGCAGCTTGGGACAGGGGAACTATGGCTACACCTTC. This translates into CASSLGQGNYGYTF.

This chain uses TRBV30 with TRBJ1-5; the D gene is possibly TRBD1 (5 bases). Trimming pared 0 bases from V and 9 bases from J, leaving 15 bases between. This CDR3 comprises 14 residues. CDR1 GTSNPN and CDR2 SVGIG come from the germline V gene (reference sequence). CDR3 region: CAWSVKGILGPQHF. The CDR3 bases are TGTGCCTGGAGTGTGAAGGGGATCTTGGGGCCCCAGCATTTT. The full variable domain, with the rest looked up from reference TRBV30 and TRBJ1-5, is SQTIHQWPATLVQPVGSPLSLECTVEGTSNPNLYWYRQAAGRGLQLLFYSVGIGQISSEVPQNLSASRPQDRQFILSSKKLLLSDSGFYLCAWSVKGILGPQHFGDGTRLSIL.

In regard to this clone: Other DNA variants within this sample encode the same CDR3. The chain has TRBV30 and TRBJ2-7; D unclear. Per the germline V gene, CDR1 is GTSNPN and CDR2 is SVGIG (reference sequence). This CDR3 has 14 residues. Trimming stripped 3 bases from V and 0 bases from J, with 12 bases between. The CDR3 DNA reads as TGTGCCTGGAGCCGCGGCGGAAGCTCCTACGAGCAGTACTTC. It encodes CAWSRGGSSYEQYF.

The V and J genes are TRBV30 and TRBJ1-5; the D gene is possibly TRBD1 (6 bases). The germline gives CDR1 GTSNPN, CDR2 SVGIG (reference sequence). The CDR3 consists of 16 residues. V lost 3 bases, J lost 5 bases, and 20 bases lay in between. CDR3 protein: CAWRPRGRGAYQPQHF. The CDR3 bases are TGTGCCTGGAGACCCCGAGGGAGGGGGGCGTATCAGCCCCAGCATTTT.

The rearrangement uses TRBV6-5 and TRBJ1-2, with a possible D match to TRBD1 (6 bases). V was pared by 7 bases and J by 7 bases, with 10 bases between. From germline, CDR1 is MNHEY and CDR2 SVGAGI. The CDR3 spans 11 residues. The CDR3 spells CASKDSLGYTF. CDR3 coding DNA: TGTGCCAGCAAGGACAGCCTTGGCTACACCTTC.

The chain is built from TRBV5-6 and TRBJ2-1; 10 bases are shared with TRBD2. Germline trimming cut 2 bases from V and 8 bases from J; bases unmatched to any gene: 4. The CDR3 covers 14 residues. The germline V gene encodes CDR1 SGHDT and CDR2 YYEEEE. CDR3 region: CASSLQRGGHEQFF. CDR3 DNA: TGTGCCAGCAGCTTACAGCGGGGGGGCCATGAGCAGTTCTTC.

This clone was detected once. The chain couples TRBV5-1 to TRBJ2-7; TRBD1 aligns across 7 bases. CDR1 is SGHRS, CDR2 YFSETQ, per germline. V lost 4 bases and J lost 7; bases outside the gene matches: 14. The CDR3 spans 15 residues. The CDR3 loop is CASSPGTAAPSEQYF. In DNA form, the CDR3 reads TGCGCCAGCAGCCCTGGGACAGCGGCGCCTAGTGAGCAGTACTTC.